This paragraph covers one TCR beta chain sequence. Repertoires were generated with immunoSEQ multiplex PCR, while TCRdb's copy carries only in-frame clones and drops some. The data hold around 70,000 clones, with roughly 93% observed a single time. The sample is drawn from a study of T cell changes during pregnancy in multiple sclerosis. CDR3 length equals 12 residues. Germline values: CDR1 SGHRS, CDR2 YFSETQ. V was pared by 3 bases and J by 8 bases, with 9 bases between. The chain has TRBV5-1 and TRBJ2-1; D might be TRBD1 (5 bases). This sequence was found in a female donor with multiple sclerosis, enrolled in a pregnancy study. The material was peripheral blood, obtained in the third trimester of pregnancy. The CDR3 nucleotides are TGCGCCAGCAGCTCCCAGGGTTATGAGCAGTTCTTC. It encodes CASSSQGYEQFF. Together with reference TRBV5-1 and TRBJ2-1, the CDR3 gives the full variable domain: KAGVTQTPRYLIKTRGQQVTLSCSPISGHRSVSWYQQTPGQGLQFLFEYFSETQRNKGNFPGRFSGRQFSNSRSEMNVSTLELGDSALYLCASSSQGYEQFFGPGTRLTVL.